The clone carrying this TCR beta chain has a single count. The antigen remains unidentified. The related graft donor's blood sample was taken on the day of bone marrow donation. The CDR3 sequence is 16 residues long. V shed 0 bases and J 7 bases; nucleotides not matched to a gene: 7. Looked up from germline, CDR1 is SGHRS and CDR2 is YFSETQ. These data originate in a study of T cells after posttransplantation cyclophosphamide. Study-wide findings and caveats: Donor CD8+ memory clones often dominated recipient blood repertoires at later times. After PTCy, TRB diversity resembled that of CNI/methotrexate controls.

Clones were read by immunoSEQ multiplex PCR, and TCRdb kept only the in-frame ones, dropping some. In the table there are over 2,500 clones, more than 70% of which are singletons. This chain links TRBV5-1 with TRBJ2-7; TRBD2 aligns across 13 bases. Sequencing used CD8+ T cells sorted from PBMCs. The clonotype comes from a woman between 50 and 59 years old in good health and a related stem cell transplant donor. The CDR3 DNA reads TGCGCCAGCAGCTTGGACCTCGGACTAGCGGGAGTTGAGCAGTACTTC. It specifies CASSLDLGLAGVEQYF.